The rows below give T cell receptor beta chains drawn from one sample of a study of blood T cells in healthy people across ages. TCRdb reprocessed the 5' RACE reads with MiXCR, giving one entry per CDR3 protein. The table has hundreds of thousands of distinct CDR3 sequences, about 25% seen once. This sample was also put to use in a study of T cells of mothers and their children.

The specimen was blood. The receptors originated from a boy younger than 18 in good health. CDR3s include the opening cysteine and the closing phenylalanine or tryptophan. A D gene is named only where the DNA matches it firmly. Where a row states a size, it is once, few, many or the class of an expanded clone; other rows omit it.

V gene	D gene	J gene	clone size	CDR3 DNA	CDR3 protein
TRBV7-2	NA	TRBJ1-1	NA	TGTGCCAGCAGCCCCGAGCCGAACACTGAAGCTTTCTTT	CASSPEPNTEAFF
TRBV5-1	TRBD1	TRBJ1-1	few	TGCGCCAGCAGCTTGCAGGGACAGGGAATGAACACTGAAGCTTTCTTT	CASSLQGQGMNTEAFF
TRBV7-9	NA	TRBJ1-3	NA	TGTGCCAGCAGAGAAGGGGGGGCACCGGGAAACACCATATATTTT	CASREGGAPGNTIYF
TRBV5-1	TRBD2	TRBJ2-1	many	TGCGCCAGCTATCGGGCAGCGGGGATGTACAATGAGCAGTTCTTC	CASYRAAGMYNEQFF
TRBV7-2	NA	TRBJ2-5	NA	TGTGCCAGCAGCTTAGTTGGGTTCCAAGAGACCCGGTACTTC	CASSLVGFQETRYF
TRBV6-4	TRBD2	TRBJ2-1	NA	TGTGCCAGCAGCTCGAACCTTCTAGCGGGAGCCGTAGATGAGCAGTTCTTC	CASSSNLLAGAVDEQFF
TRBV27	NA	TRBJ2-1	NA	TGTGCCAGCAGTTTTGAGGTGACGGGGCTCAATGAGCAGTTCTTC	CASSFEVTGLNEQFF
TRBV9	NA	TRBJ2-7	many	TGTGCCAGCAGCGTAGATAGTGGGTTGTCCGAGCAGTACTTC	CASSVDSGLSEQYF
TRBV4-2	NA	TRBJ2-2	NA	TGTGCCAGCAGCCAAGGAGGTCGAGGAAGCACCGGGGAGCTGTTTTTT	CASSQGGRGSTGELFF
TRBV7-2	NA	TRBJ2-7	NA	TGTGCCAGCAGCCAACGGGGCTTCGGCGAGCAGTGCTTC	CASSQRGFGEQCF
TRBV12-3/TRBV12-4	TRBD1	TRBJ2-3	NA	TGTGCCAGCAGCCAGGACAGGGCTAGCACAGATACGCAGTATTTT	CASSQDRASTDTQYF
TRBV9	TRBD1	TRBJ1-2	many	TGTGCCAGCAGCACCGGACAGGGCAACTATGGCTACACCTTC	CASSTGQGNYGYTF
TRBV7-2	NA	TRBJ2-3	NA	TGTGCCAGCAGCTTAGGGGTGAGCTATACGCAGTATTTT	CASSLGVSYTQYF
TRBV20-1	TRBD1	TRBJ1-1	NA	TGCAGTGCTCCCGGGACAGGGTATGAAGCTTTCTTT	CSAPGTGYEAFF
TRBV7-9	NA	TRBJ2-2	NA	TGTGCCAGCAGCTCTTCGGACAGACCTGTGGCCGGGGAGCTGTTTTTT	CASSSSDRPVAGELFF
TRBV28	NA	TRBJ2-1	few	TGTGCCAGCAGTTTATTTTCTAGCCAGGGAAATGAGCAGTTCTTC	CASSLFSSQGNEQFF
TRBV7-9	TRBD2	TRBJ2-2	NA	TGTGCCAGCAGCTTAGTCCCGGGAGGGCCCGGGGAGCTGTTTTTT	CASSLVPGGPGELFF
TRBV7-8	TRBD1	TRBJ1-4	NA	TGTGCCAGCAGCTTAGCGGAGACAGGGTCGGCGTTTTTT	CASSLAETGSAFF
TRBV10-3	NA	TRBJ2-5	many	TGTGCCATCAGTGAAACCGGGAGCGCGGAGCAGACCCAGTACTTC	CAISETGSAEQTQYF